Below are 2 T cell receptor beta chains sequenced from a single sample in a study of radiation and T cells in renal cell carcinoma. Only in-frame clones appear in the TCRdb table, and some are missing; sequencing was by immunoSEQ multiplex PCR. The table shows roughly 45,000 clones, with roughly 80% occurring only once. Time point denoted: blood 4 weeks post-SBRT, at nephrectomy. Treatment described: 15 Gy SBRT to primary tumor, nephrectomy 4 weeks later. Here the sequenced sample was blood, taken from a patient whose treatment included radiotherapy and nephrectomy. The receptors derive from a woman between 65 and 79 years old with renal cell carcinoma.

The V call is TRBV6-5, the J call TRBJ2-5; D is undetermined. Trimming removed 0 bases from V and 0 bases from J, with 8 bases in between. CDR1 is MNHEY, CDR2 SVGAGI, per germline. This CDR3 is built from 15 residues. DNA for the CDR3: TGTGCCAGCAGTTACTCGTGGACGGACCAAGAGACCCAGTACTTC. It is translated as CASSYSWTDQETQYF.

This clone turned up a few times. The chain has TRBV6-5 and TRBJ1-6; TRBD1 might be the D (5 bases). CDR1 and CDR2 from the germline V gene are MNHEY and SVGAGI. The CDR3 has 14 amino acids. Trimming stripped 7 bases from V and 5 bases from J, with 12 bases between. The CDR3 sequence is CASTRQSNNSPLHF. The DNA for the CDR3 is TGTGCCAGCACCCGACAGTCAAATAATTCACCCCTCCACTTT.